The present entry profiles one T cell receptor beta chain with its context. Assay used: immunoSEQ multiplex PCR; TCRdb lists only in-frame clones, some missing. The sample holds some 170,000 clones, approximately 83% seen once. The data originate from a study of blood T cell repertoires in COVID-19. CDR3 length: 17 residues. With 0 bases removed from V and 0 bases from J, the gap between germline ends came to 10 bases. CDR1 is SGHRS and CDR2 is YFSETQ in the germline V gene. This clonotype was obtained from a woman between 35 and 50 years old with COVID-19, enrolled during active disease. The chain uses TRBV5-1 and TRBJ2-6; D is perhaps TRBD1 (6 bases). The sample was peripheral blood. DNA for the CDR3: TGCGCCAGCAGCTTGGTACAGGGATTCTCTGGGGCCAACGTCCTGACTTTC. As protein: CASSLVQGFSGANVLTF.